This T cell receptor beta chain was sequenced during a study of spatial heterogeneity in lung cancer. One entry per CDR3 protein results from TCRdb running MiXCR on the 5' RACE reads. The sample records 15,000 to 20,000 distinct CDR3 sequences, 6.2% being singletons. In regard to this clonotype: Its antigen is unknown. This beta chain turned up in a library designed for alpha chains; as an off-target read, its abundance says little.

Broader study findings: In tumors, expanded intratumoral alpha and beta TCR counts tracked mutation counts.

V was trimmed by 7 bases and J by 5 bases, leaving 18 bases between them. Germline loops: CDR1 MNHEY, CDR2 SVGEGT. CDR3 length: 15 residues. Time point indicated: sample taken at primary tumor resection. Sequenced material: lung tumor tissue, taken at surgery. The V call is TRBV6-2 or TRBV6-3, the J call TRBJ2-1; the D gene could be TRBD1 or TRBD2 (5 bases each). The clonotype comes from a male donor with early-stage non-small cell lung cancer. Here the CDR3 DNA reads TGTGCCAGCAAACCGGGACCCACGATCGACAATGAGCAGTTCTTC. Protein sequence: CASKPGPTIDNEQFF.